The following is a TCR beta chain sequence with its context. The record originates from a study of blood T cell repertoires in COVID-19. On the study more broadly: Collection of acute and convalescent COVID-19 samples took place in the United States, Italy and Spain. Sources were T cells, B-cell-depleted T cells, or PBMCs; the material itself was cDNA or gDNA.

Per the authors' pipeline: Estimation of nucleated cell counts relied on the amplification of reference gene primers. Here immunoSEQ multiplex PCR was the method, and the copy in TCRdb shows in-frame clones only, minus some. That table is the source of V, J and clone size, and D and trimming were worked out from the DNA. This repertoire shows about 62,000 clones, 85% to 90% found once; its top ten account for around 1.3%. The germline CDR1 and CDR2 sequences are KGHSY and FQNENV. V lost 4 bases and J lost 7, with 11 bases in between. This CDR3 spans 13 amino acids. The rearrangement uses TRBV16 and TRBJ1-5; D might be TRBD1 (5 bases). Sequencing was carried out using peripheral blood. The receptor was derived from a woman aged 60-75 years with acute or convalescent COVID-19. DNA of the CDR3: TGTGCCAGCAGCCCCTACCGGGGGCAGCCCCAGCATTTT. Residues: CASSPYRGQPQHF.